Shown below are 17 T cell receptor beta chains from a single sample sequenced in a study of shared clonotypes between healthy human individuals. Libraries were prepared by immunoSEQ multiplex PCR; TCRdb keeps only in-frame clonotypes and omits some of them. This table has around 700,000 clones, 72% appearing once. Source material: memory CD4+ T cells sorted from blood. Subset defined: CD45RA-negative fraction. The receptor set was obtained from a woman in her thirties in good health.

This chain uses TRBV4-2 with TRBJ2-1; 13 bases are shared with TRBD2. Germline V gene lookup returns CDR1 LGHNA and CDR2 YNFKEQ. Unmatched junction bases numbered 4, after V lost 0 bases and J lost 8 bases. The CDR3 loop spans 16 amino acids. CDR3 residues: CASSQERTSGSYEQFF. The DNA of the CDR3 is TGTGCCAGCAGCCAAGAGAGGACTAGCGGGAGTTATGAGCAGTTCTTC.

Here the CDR3 DNA reads TGTGCCAGCAGTCTAACAGGATCGGCTAATGAAAAACTGTTTTTT. As protein: CASSLTGSANEKLFF. The gene calls are TRBV28 and TRBJ1-4; TRBD1 might be the D (5 bases). CDR3 length: 15 residues. In germline, CDR1 is MDHEN, CDR2 SYDVKM. Deletions cut 5 bases from V and 3 bases from J, with 13 bases between.

This clone appeared a single time. The rearrangement links TRBV19 to TRBJ2-1; 8 bases fit TRBD1. This CDR3 spans 15 amino acids. CDR1 is LNHDA and CDR2 is SQIVND in the germline V gene (reference sequence). Trimming cost V 3 bases and J 8 bases; bases outside gene matches: 9. CDR3 amino acids: CASSIYRGVSHEQFF. CDR3 nucleotide sequence: TGTGCCAGTAGTATTTACAGGGGGGTTTCCCATGAGCAGTTCTTC.

This clone was counted only a few times. The rearrangement uses TRBV28 and TRBJ2-3; TRBD1 aligns across 10 bases. The CDR3 runs to 16 residues. Looked up from germline, CDR1 is MDHEN and CDR2 is SYDVKM. The J segment lost 4 bases and the V segment lost 2 bases, leaving 6 bases of the junction unmatched. This CDR3 reads CASSLRLGQGADTQYF. Here the CDR3 DNA reads TGTGCCAGCAGTTTACGGCTCGGACAGGGGGCAGATACGCAGTATTTT.

The chain's CDR3 is CAWSGSGRRETQYF. The CDR3 DNA sequence: TGTGCCTGGAGTGGGAGTGGGAGGAGGGAGACCCAGTACTTC. This chain uses TRBV30 with TRBJ2-5, with D possibly matching TRBD2 (6 bases). Germline CDR1 reads GTSNPN; CDR2 reads SVGIG (reference sequence). The CDR3 consists of 14 residues. Trimming cost V 1 base and J 5 bases, with 14 bases left between them.

The chain has TRBV10-3 and TRBJ2-7; TRBD2 aligns across 7 bases. The junction had 8 bases not matched to a gene; V was cut back by 6 bases and J by 0 bases. CDR3 length: 15 amino acids. Germline CDR1 reads ENHRY; CDR2 reads SYGVKD. This CDR3 is CAIRGTGTNSYEQYF. Here the CDR3 DNA reads TGTGCCATCAGAGGGACCGGGACTAACTCCTACGAGCAGTACTTC.

This clone was found many times. Other DNA sequences in the sample encode the same CDR3. This chain links TRBV4-2 with TRBJ2-7; the D gene is possibly TRBD2 (6 bases). The V end lost 1 base, the J end lost 2 bases, and 12 bases lay between the germline ends. The CDR3 sequence is 15 residues long. Germline V CDR1 and CDR2: LGHNA, YNFKEQ. CDR3 nucleotide sequence: TGTGCCAGCAGCCAAGGGTTAGCGGAAACCTACGAGCAGTACTTC. It translates to CASSQGLAETYEQYF.

This clone turned up a few times. The chain recombines TRBV28 with TRBJ2-4; tentatively, D is TRBD1 or TRBD2 (5 bases each). This CDR3 is built from 17 residues. Trimming took 6 bases from V and 1 from J, leaving 19 bases between them. The V gene's germline CDR1 is MDHEN and CDR2 SYDVKM. The CDR3 region is CASSPPGLGLAKNIQYF. The CDR3 bases are TGTGCCAGCAGCCCCCCGGGGCTAGGGCTTGCCAAAAACATTCAGTACTTC.

The count of this clone is one. The chain combines TRBV10-3 with TRBJ1-1; 12 bases are shared with TRBD1. J lost 4 bases, V lost 2 bases, and 5 bases had no gene match. Germline V gene data show CDR1 as ENHRY and CDR2 as SYGVKD. The CDR3 covers 16 residues. CDR3 sequence (DNA): TGTGCCATCAGTGAGAGCTTGGGACAGGGGGCCACTGAAGCTTTCTTT. It specifies CAISESLGQGATEAFF.

Worth noting for this clone: One base away lies a much larger clone, so this may be a sequencing read error. The genes are TRBV11-2 and TRBJ2-2, with 14 bases fitting TRBD2. After removal of 5 bases from V and 2 bases from J, the junction contained 4 bases not matched to a gene. Germline lookup yields CDR1 SGHAT and CDR2 FQNNGV. CDR3 length: 17 amino acids. In DNA form, the CDR3 reads TGTGCCAGCAGCACGGGACTAGCGGGAGTTAACACCGGGGAGCTGTTTTTT. It yields the protein CASSTGLAGVNTGELFF.

This clone was counted between two and nine times. J is TRBJ1-3 and V is TRBV5-1; unclear D gene. Germline V gene lookup returns CDR1 SGHRS and CDR2 YFSETQ. Deletions cut 4 bases from V and 0 bases from J, with 14 bases between. The CDR3 loop spans 16 amino acids. The CDR3 loop is CASSPTPDSSGNTIYF. Here the CDR3 DNA reads TGCGCCAGCAGCCCAACCCCCGACTCCTCTGGAAACACCATATATTTT.

This clone was counted once. This chain joins TRBV7-7 and TRBJ1-3, with TRBD1 matching over 7 bases. The V gene end was trimmed by 5 bases and the J gene end by 0 bases; junction bases not matched to a gene: 13. The V gene's germline CDR1 is SSHAT and CDR2 FNYEAQ (reference sequence). The CDR3 runs to 18 residues. CDR3 protein: CASSPRGQQSPSGNTIYF. The DNA of the CDR3 is TGTGCCAGCAGCCCGCGGGGACAGCAGTCCCCCTCTGGAAACACCATATATTTT.

The chain recombines TRBV4-2 with TRBJ1-1; D ambiguous. Germline V gene lookup returns CDR1 LGHNA and CDR2 YNFKEQ. V was cut by 4 bases and J by 1 base, with 7 bases left in between. The CDR3 runs 13 residues. The CDR3 region is CASSPSKNTEAFF. The CDR3 nucleotides read TGTGCCAGCAGCCCGTCCAAGAACACTGAAGCTTTCTTT.

This sequence joins TRBV6-1 and TRBJ1-4; D ambiguous. Germline CDR1 is MNHNS and CDR2 is SASEGT. V lost 8 bases and J 5 bases, leaving 9 bases between the germline ends. This CDR3 spans 12 amino acids. CDR3 sequence (DNA): TGTGCCAGCGGGGTGAGAAATGAAAAACTGTTTTTT. As protein: CASGVRNEKLFF.

This rearrangement joins TRBV11-2 to TRBJ2-1; D remains unclear. Germline V gives CDR1 SGHAT, CDR2 FQNNGV. The CDR3 spans 11 residues. V was clipped by 5 bases and J by 10 bases, with 9 bases between them. CDR3 amino acids: CASSSYIEQFF. The CDR3 DNA sequence: TGTGCCAGCAGCAGTTACATCGAGCAGTTCTTC.

This clone was observed a single time. A far more abundant clone sits one base away, making this likely a read error. V and J are TRBV28 and TRBJ1-1; perhaps TRBD1 as D (6 bases). Trimming stripped 6 bases from V and 1 base from J, with 18 bases between. Germline CDR1 and CDR2: MDHEN and SYDVKM. CDR3 length: 16 amino acids. The CDR3 is CASREHRARGNTEAFF. The DNA for the CDR3 is TGTGCCAGCAGAGAACACAGGGCCCGAGGGAACACTGAAGCTTTCTTT.

V is TRBV25-1 and J is TRBJ2-1; D possibly corresponds to TRBD1 (6 bases). CDR1 and CDR2 from the germline V gene are MGHDK and SYGVNS. Between the trimmed V and J ends, which lost 4 bases and 7 bases, there was a span of 26 bases. CDR3 length equals 18 residues. For the CDR3, the DNA is TGTGCCAGCAGTGGGGGGCAGGGGAAATACGTAACGGGGAATGAGCAGTTCTTC. It is translated as CASSGGQGKYVTGNEQFF.